This T cell receptor (beta chain) was documented in a study of CD8 T cells in ankylosing spondylitis. Quantitative 5'-RACE was performed with molecular barcodes, and it yielded the TCR beta libraries. TCRdb recomputed calls from the 5' RACE reads with MiXCR, one row per CDR3 protein. The table has tens of thousands of distinct CDR3 sequences, 16% seen once; the top ten hold just over 45%. Whole-study findings and limits: Disease-linked clones proved CD8+ and comparatively uncommon in peripheral blood. A subset of motif variants has previously been described in the synovial fluid and blood of reactive arthritis. It was reported that disease-linked clones were significantly enriched in matched ankylosing spondylitis synovial fluid.

In regard to this clonotype: Its antigen is undetermined.

V lost 4 bases and J lost 8, with 8 bases in between. The CDR3 is 11 residues long. Germline loops: CDR1 SQVTM, CDR2 ANQGSEA. The specimen sequenced was blood. The clonotype comes from a male donor with ankylosing spondylitis or in good health (not recorded which). The chain is built from TRBV29-1 and TRBJ1-4; D remains unclear. The DNA of the CDR3 is TGCAGCGTTGGTGCTAGGGAAAAACTGTTTTTT. This sequence encodes CSVGAREKLFF. Full variable domain (missing parts from reference TRBV29-1 and TRBJ1-4): SAVISQKPSRDICQRGTSLTIQCQVDSQVTMMFWYRQQPGQSLTLIATANQGSEATYESGFVIDKFPISRPNLTFSTLTVSNMSPEDSSIYLCSVGAREKLFFGSGTQLSVL.